This passage covers 8 T cell receptor beta chains from one sample sequenced in a study of blood T cell repertoires in COVID-19. Here immunoSEQ multiplex PCR was the method, and the copy in TCRdb shows in-frame clones only, minus some. Of tens of thousands of clones in the sample, approximately 85% are singletons; the top ten hold about a third. The specimen sequenced was peripheral blood. The receptors were sampled from a man aged 65 to 79 with acute or convalescent COVID-19.

The chain joins TRBV7-2 to TRBJ1-5; D is possibly TRBD1 (5 bases). Germline CDR1 SGHTA, CDR2 FQGNSA. The CDR3 loop spans 16 amino acids. The V gene lost 0 bases and the J gene lost 2 bases, with 11 bases spanning the gap. The chain's CDR3 is CASSLAGTGGNQPQHF. The DNA of the CDR3 is TGTGCCAGCAGCTTAGCCGGGACTGGGGGCAATCAGCCCCAGCATTTT.

The J gene is TRBJ2-1, the V gene TRBV6-5; possibly TRBD2 for D (5 bases). The V gene's germline CDR1 is MNHEY and CDR2 SVGAGI. The CDR3 runs to 15 residues. Trimming left V 6 bases short and J 1 base short, with 13 bases between. The CDR3 region is CASSSDGGSYNEQFF. For the CDR3, the DNA is TGTGCCAGCAGCTCGGACGGAGGATCCTACAATGAGCAGTTCTTC.

The CDR3 coding sequence is TGTGCCATCAGCCCCGGGACAACGGCCTACGAGCAGTACTTC. Translated: CAISPGTTAYEQYF. The V and J genes are TRBV10-3 and TRBJ2-7; tentatively, D is TRBD1 (6 bases). V was shortened by 6 bases and J by 2 bases, with 14 bases between the two germline ends. The CDR3 runs 14 residues. Germline V gene data show CDR1 as ENHRY and CDR2 as SYGVKD.

The rearrangement joins TRBV2 to TRBJ1-4, with TRBD1 as a possible D gene (6 bases). CDR3 size: 14 residues. In germline, CDR1 is SNHLY, CDR2 FYNNEI. V gave up 8 bases and J gave up 8 bases, with 18 bases separating them. This chain's CDR3 is CASAQGLRIEKLFF. Here the CDR3 DNA reads TGTGCCAGCGCGCAGGGGCTCCGCATAGAAAAACTGTTTTTT.

This clone came up once. The genes are TRBV11-3 and TRBJ2-7; a weak D match, TRBD2 (5 bases). This CDR3 is 13 amino acids long. Germline lookup yields CDR1 SGHNT and CDR2 YENEEA. Trimming cost V 0 bases and J 4 bases, with 7 bases left between them. DNA for the CDR3: TGTGCCAGCAGCTTAGATGCGGGTTACGAGCAGTACTTC. Its translation is CASSLDAGYEQYF.

This chain connects TRBV27 to TRBJ2-1; the D gene is possibly TRBD1 (6 bases). Deletions cut 3 bases from V and 5 bases from J, with 11 bases between. Germline V gene lookup returns CDR1 MNHEY and CDR2 SMNVEV (reference sequence). This CDR3 spans 14 amino acids. This CDR3 reads CASSFARGHNEQFF. The DNA for the CDR3 is TGTGCCAGCAGTTTTGCCAGGGGTCACAATGAGCAGTTCTTC.

The rearrangement joins TRBV6-5 to TRBJ1-5; D not certain. Germline V gene lookup returns CDR1 MNHEY and CDR2 SVGAGI. The length of the CDR3 is 12 residues. With 7 bases removed from V and 2 bases from J, the gap between germline ends came to 6 bases. As DNA, the CDR3 is TGTGCCAGCAAGCGGGGCAATCAGCCCCAGCATTTT. Its protein product is CASKRGNQPQHF.

This chain's CDR3 is CASVTGAMDYGYTF. The CDR3, as DNA: TGTGCCAGTGTGACAGGAGCTATGGACTATGGCTACACCTTC. The chain couples TRBV7-2 to TRBJ1-2; tentative D call: TRBD1 (6 bases). Between the trimmed V and J ends, which lost 9 bases and 3 bases, there was a span of 17 bases. The CDR3 contains 14 residues. Germline values: CDR1 SGHTA, CDR2 FQGNSA.